The present entry profiles one T cell receptor (beta chain) with its context. The data derive from a study of blood T cell repertoires in COVID-19. Study information: The samples span acute and convalescent COVID-19 from the United States, Italy and Spain.

The V segment lost 0 bases and the J segment 7 bases; nucleotides outside the gene matches: 12. The CDR3 is 17 residues long. CDR1 is MGHRA, CDR2 YSYEKL, per germline. As processed by the authors: Cell counts per sample came from amplifying reference gene primers. Produced via immunoSEQ multiplex PCR; TCRdb's table is partial and in-frame only. V, J and clone size were drawn from that table, and D and trimming were deduced from the DNA. Of approximately 71,000 clones detected, roughly 85% appear once; the ten largest clones hold approximately 26%. The V call is TRBV4-1, the J call TRBJ2-5; 9 nucleotides align to TRBD2. Source material: peripheral blood. This sequence was found in a man between 60 and 75 years old with active or convalescent COVID-19. The CDR3 reads CASSQDLTSGTRRTQYF. DNA of the CDR3: TGCGCCAGCAGCCAAGACCTGACTAGCGGAACACGGCGGACCCAGTACTTC.